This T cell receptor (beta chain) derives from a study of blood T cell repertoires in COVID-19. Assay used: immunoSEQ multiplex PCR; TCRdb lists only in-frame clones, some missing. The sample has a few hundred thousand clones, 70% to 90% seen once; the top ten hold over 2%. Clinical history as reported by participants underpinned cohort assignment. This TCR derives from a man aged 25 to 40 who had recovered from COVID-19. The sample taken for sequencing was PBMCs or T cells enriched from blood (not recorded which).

The CDR3 nucleotides are TGTGCCAGCAGTCTATACAGGGCACGAGAGCAGTACTTC. This translates into CASSLYRAREQYF. This chain connects TRBV6-5 to TRBJ2-7; tentative D call: TRBD1 (6 bases). Per the germline V gene, CDR1 is MNHEY and CDR2 is SVGAGI. The length of the CDR3 is 13 residues. V lost 5 bases and J 7 bases, leaving 15 bases between the germline ends.